This T cell receptor beta chain was captured by sequencing in a study of cytomegalovirus exposure and HLA in healthy donors (dated by TCRdb to about 2017). General notes on the study: The roughly 650 repertoires of the first cohort and the 120 validation repertoires were produced on the same platform, according to a later analysis. The study aimed to test whether signatures of past pathogen exposure could be identified by cataloging public T cell receptors. Along with the 666-subject first cohort, a separate validation cohort of about 110 different subjects was used. To predict cytomegalovirus infection status, the study combined high-throughput TCR immunosequencing, statistical association of individual TCRs with disease status, and machine learning. On the study overall, not on this receptor specifically: Of the cluster scores, roughly 93% were above 0 in a later analysis, which found that TCRs clustered in the first cohort also tended to co-occur in the 90 to 150 validation repertoires. The study gave a list of about 160 TCR beta chains associated with cytomegalovirus. In both the original and validation cohorts, the classifier was reported to diagnose cytomegalovirus status with high specificity and sensitivity. A few of the identified cytomegalovirus-associated TCR beta chains were confirmed in vitro to be specific for cytomegalovirus antigens. According to the authors, the approach could potentially be generalized to other disease states and immunological phenotypes. The validation cohort had no HLA typing available for a later analysis, so co-occurrence within that cohort was assessed over all 120 repertoires. While some public TCRs were present in many individuals, most TCR sequences turned up only very rarely across donors.

The donors belonged to the validation cohort of over a hundred subjects, which was separate from the roughly 700-subject first cohort. The CDR3 has 16 amino acids, counting the end cysteine and phenylalanine. The entry retains the CDR3 DNA only, 48 bases that are in frame from base 1. CDR1 and CDR2, looked up from the germline V gene, are SNHLY and FYNNEI. The germline V and J ends show losses of 1 base and 3 bases respectively, and no gene match explains 7 bases of the junction. Note on this clone: The antigen this receptor binds is unknown. Base qualities were left out, and no much larger clone turns up one base away.

Libraries were prepared through the immunoSEQ multiplex PCR assay. The authors' analysis ran thus. To diagnose cytomegalovirus status from the catalog of TCR beta chain sequences, a statistical classification framework was built. TCRdb provides this immuneACCESS table in a form limited to in-frame rearrangements. Some clones are lacking; in checked studies, under half of them reflect an unresolved V gene, and why the rest are absent is not known. V and J calls and clone size are as listed in that table; D and trimming were resolved from the DNA. The sample table shows around 98,000 clones, and about 90% are seen once. The ten largest clones add up to 5.5% to 7.5% of the sample.

The sequencing sample was made of PBMCs. The chain is encoded by TRBV2 joined to TRBJ2-3; 7 junctional bases match TRBD2. The receptor was isolated from a man aged 18-30 years in good health and CMV-seropositive. The CDR3 region: CASSEEWQGLTDTQYF. The DNA sequence reads TGTGCCAGCAGTGAAGAGTGGCAGGGACTAACAGATACGCAGTATTTT.